What follows describes a single T cell receptor (beta chain). Its antigen is still unknown. The sample originates from a study of graft-versus-host responses after intestinal transplantation. Study as a whole: Recipients across the board were started on anti-thymocyte globulin induction, then kept on tacrolimus and steroids for roughly 3 years. Study observations and caveats: GvH clone levels peaked in circulation, and this peak was associated with early post-transplant HvG declines.

The CDR3 length is 16 residues. After removal of 4 bases from V and 0 bases from J, the junction contained 3 bases not matched to a gene. Germline assignment: CDR1 MNHEY and CDR2 SVGAGI. Clones were sequenced by immunoSEQ multiplex PCR, and TCRdb holds only the in-frame ones, with some missing. The data contain roughly 93,000 clones, roughly 91% of them singletons. The TCR was taken from a human donor who received an intestinal transplant. The genes are TRBV6-5 and TRBJ2-2; 9 bases map to TRBD2. Sequencing used unstimulated CD8+ T cells sorted from spleen or lymph node cells, obtained before intestinal transplant. DNA for the CDR3: TGTGCCAGCAGTTGGAGCGGGGGGACGAACACCGGGGAGCTGTTTTTT. This encodes CASSWSGGTNTGELFF.